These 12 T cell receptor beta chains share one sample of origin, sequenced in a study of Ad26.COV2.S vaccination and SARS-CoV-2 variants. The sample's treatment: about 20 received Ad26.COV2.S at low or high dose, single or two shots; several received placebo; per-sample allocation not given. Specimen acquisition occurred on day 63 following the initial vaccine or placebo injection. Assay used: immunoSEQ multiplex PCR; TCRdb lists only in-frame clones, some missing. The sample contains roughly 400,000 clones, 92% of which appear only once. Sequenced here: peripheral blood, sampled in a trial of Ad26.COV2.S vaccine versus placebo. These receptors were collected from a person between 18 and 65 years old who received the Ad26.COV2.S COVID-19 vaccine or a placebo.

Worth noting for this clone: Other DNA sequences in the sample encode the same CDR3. The CDR3 protein is CASSLSLSYNEQFF. CDR3 nucleotides: TGTGCCAGCAGTTTAAGCCTCTCCTACAATGAGCAGTTCTTC. The chain couples TRBV27 to TRBJ2-1; D remains unclear. V was cut by 2 bases and J by 0 bases, with 5 bases left in between. Germline V lookup: CDR1 MNHEY, CDR2 SMNVEV (reference sequence). The length of the CDR3 is 14 residues.

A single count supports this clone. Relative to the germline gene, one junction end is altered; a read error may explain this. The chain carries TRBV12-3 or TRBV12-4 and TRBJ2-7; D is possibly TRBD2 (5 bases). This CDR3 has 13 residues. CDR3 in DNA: TGTGCCAGCAGTCTAGCCCCAGCCTACGAGCAGTACTTC. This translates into CASSLAPAYEQYF.

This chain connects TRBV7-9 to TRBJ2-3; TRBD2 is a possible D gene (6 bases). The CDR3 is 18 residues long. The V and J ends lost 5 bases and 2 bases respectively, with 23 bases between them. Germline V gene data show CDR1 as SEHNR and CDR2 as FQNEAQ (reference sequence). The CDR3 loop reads CASSTGVLVRQSTDTQYF. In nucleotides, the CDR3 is TGTGCCAGCAGCACGGGGGTTTTGGTCAGACAATCCACAGATACGCAGTATTTT.

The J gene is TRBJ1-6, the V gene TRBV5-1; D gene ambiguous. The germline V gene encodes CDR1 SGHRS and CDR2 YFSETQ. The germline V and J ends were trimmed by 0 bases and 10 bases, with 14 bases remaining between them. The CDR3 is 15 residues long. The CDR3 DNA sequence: TGCGCCAGCAGCTTGGACCGCCACCTGGGGTCACCCCTCCACTTT. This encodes CASSLDRHLGSPLHF. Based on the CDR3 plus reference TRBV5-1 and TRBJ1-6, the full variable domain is KAGVTQTPRYLIKTRGQQVTLSCSPISGHRSVSWYQQTPGQGLQFLFEYFSETQRNKGNFPGRFSGRQFSNSRSEMNVSTLELGDSALYLCASSLDRHLGSPLHFGNGTRLTVT.

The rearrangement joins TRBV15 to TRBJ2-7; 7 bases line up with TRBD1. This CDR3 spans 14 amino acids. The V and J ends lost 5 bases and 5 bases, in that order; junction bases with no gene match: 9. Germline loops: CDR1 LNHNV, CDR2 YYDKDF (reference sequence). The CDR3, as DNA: TGTGCCACCAGCGAGACAGGGATTATCCACGAGCAGTACTTC. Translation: CATSETGIIHEQYF.

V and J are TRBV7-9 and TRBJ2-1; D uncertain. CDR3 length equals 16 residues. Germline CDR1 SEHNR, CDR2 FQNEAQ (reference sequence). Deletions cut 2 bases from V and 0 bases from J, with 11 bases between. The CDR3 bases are TGTGCCAGCAGCTTAAAGTCCCCTCGCTCCTACAATGAGCAGTTCTTC. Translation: CASSLKSPRSYNEQFF.

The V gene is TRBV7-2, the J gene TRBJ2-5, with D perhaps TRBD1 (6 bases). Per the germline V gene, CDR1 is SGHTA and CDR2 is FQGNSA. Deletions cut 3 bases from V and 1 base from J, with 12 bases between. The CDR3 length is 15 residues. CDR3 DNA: TGTGCCAGCAGCTTGTCCCAGGGGCGCCAAGAGACCCAGTACTTC. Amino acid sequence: CASSLSQGRQETQYF.

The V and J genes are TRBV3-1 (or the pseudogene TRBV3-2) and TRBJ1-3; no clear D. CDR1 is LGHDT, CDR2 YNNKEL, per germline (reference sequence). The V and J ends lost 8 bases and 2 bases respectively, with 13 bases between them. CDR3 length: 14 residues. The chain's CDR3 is CASSVRATGNTIYF. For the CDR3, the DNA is TGTGCCAGCTCCGTCCGGGCTACTGGAAACACCATATATTTT.

CDR3 coding DNA: TGTGCCAGCAGCTTGGAACAGGGAGGACCCTATAATTCACCCCTCCACTTT. Protein: CASSLEQGGPYNSPLHF. This chain links TRBV5-4 with TRBJ1-6, with D possibly being TRBD1 (6 bases). V dropped 0 bases and J dropped 2 bases, with 12 bases sitting between them. CDR3 length: 17 residues. CDR1 is SGHNT and CDR2 is YYREEE in the germline V gene (reference sequence). Full variable domain (outside the CDR3, taken from reference TRBV5-4 and TRBJ1-6): ETGVTQSPTHLIKTRGQQVTLRCSSQSGHNTVSWYQQALGQGPQFIFQYYREEENGRGNFPPRFSGLQFPNYSSELNVNALELDDSALYLCASSLEQGGPYNSPLHFGNGTRLTVT.

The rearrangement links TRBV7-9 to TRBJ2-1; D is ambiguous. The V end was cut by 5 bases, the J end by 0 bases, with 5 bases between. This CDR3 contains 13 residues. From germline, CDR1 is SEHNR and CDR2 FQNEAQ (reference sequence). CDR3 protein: CASSPSSYNEQFF. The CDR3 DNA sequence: TGTGCCAGCAGCCCTAGCTCCTACAATGAGCAGTTCTTC.

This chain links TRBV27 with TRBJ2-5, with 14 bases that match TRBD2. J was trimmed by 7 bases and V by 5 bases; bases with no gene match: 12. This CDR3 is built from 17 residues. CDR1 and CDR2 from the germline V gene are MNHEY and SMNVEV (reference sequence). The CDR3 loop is CASSTSGLAGARGTQYF. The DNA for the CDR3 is TGTGCCAGCAGTACCTCGGGACTAGCGGGGGCTCGGGGGACCCAGTACTTC.

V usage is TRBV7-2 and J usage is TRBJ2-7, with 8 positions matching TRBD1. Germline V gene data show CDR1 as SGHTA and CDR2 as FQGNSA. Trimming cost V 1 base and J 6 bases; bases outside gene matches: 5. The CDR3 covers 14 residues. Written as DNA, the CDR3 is TGTGCCAGCAGCTTAGGTCCAGGGGGCGGCGAGCAGTACTTC. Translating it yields CASSLGPGGGEQYF.